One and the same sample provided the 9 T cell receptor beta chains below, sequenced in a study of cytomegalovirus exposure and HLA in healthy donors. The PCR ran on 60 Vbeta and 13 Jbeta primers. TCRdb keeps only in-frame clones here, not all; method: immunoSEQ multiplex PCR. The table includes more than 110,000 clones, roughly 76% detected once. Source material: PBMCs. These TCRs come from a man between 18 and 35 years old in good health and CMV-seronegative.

The CDR3 sequence: CAWSRSWNQPQHF. The DNA for the CDR3 is TGTGCCTGGAGTCGGTCCTGGAATCAGCCCCAGCATTTT. The rearrangement links TRBV30 to TRBJ1-5, with D unresolved. The CDR3 consists of 13 residues. Germline loops: CDR1 GTSNPN, CDR2 SVGIG (reference sequence). V shed 2 bases and J shed 4 bases, with 9 bases lying between them. Variable domain in full (rest from reference TRBV30 and TRBJ1-5): SQTIHQWPATLVQPVGSPLSLECTVEGTSNPNLYWYRQAAGRGLQLLFYSVGIGQISSEVPQNLSASRPQDRQFILSSKKLLLSDSGFYLCAWSRSWNQPQHFGDGTRLSIL.

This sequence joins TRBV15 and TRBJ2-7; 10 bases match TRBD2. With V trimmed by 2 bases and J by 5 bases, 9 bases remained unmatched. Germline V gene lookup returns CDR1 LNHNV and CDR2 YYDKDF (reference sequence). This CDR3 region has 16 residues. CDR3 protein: CATSRSSQRGGHEQYF. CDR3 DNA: TGTGCCACCAGCAGATCCTCTCAGCGGGGGGGGCACGAGCAGTACTTC.

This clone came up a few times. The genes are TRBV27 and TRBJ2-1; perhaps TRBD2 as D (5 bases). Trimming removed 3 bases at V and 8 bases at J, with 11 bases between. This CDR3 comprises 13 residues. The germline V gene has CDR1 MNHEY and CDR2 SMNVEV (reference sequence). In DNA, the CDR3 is TGTGCCAGCAGTTTCGGACTGCGAGATGAGCAGTTCTTC. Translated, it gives CASSFGLRDEQFF.

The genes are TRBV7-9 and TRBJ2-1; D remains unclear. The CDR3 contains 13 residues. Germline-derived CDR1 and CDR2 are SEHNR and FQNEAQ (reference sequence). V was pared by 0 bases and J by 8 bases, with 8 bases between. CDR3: CASSLANSDEQFF. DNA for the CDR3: TGTGCCAGCAGCTTAGCGAACAGTGATGAGCAGTTCTTC.

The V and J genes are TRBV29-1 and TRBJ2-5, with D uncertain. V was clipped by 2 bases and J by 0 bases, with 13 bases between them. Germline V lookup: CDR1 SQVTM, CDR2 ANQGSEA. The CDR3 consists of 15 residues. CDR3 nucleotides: TGCAGCGTTGAATTAGGCGGATCGTACCAAGAGACCCAGTACTTC. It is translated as CSVELGGSYQETQYF.

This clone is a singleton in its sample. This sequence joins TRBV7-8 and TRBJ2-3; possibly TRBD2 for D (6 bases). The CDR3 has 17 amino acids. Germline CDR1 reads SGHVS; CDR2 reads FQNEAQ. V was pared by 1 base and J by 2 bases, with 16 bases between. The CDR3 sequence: CASSLVVGSGDTDTQYF. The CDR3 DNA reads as TGTGCCAGCAGCTTAGTGGTTGGTAGCGGAGACACAGATACGCAGTATTTT.

This CDR3 is CASSYLQGTYEQYF. The CDR3 DNA reads TGTGCCAGCAGTTACCTCCAGGGTACTTACGAGCAGTACTTC. This chain links TRBV6-6 with TRBJ2-7; D is perhaps TRBD1 (5 bases). Germline V gene lookup returns CDR1 MNHNY and CDR2 SVGAGI (reference sequence). The CDR3 has 14 residues. Trimming cost V 2 bases and J 4 bases, with 12 bases left between them.

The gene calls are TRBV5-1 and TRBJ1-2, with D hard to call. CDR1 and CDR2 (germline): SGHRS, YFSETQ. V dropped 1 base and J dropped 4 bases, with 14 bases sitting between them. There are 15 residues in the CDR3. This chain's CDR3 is CASSLTVRSAYGYTF. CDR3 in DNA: TGCGCCAGCAGCTTGACAGTCAGGTCGGCCTATGGCTACACCTTC. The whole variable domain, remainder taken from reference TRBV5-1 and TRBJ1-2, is KAGVTQTPRYLIKTRGQQVTLSCSPISGHRSVSWYQQTPGQGLQFLFEYFSETQRNKGNFPGRFSGRQFSNSRSEMNVSTLELGDSALYLCASSLTVRSAYGYTFGSGTRLTVV.

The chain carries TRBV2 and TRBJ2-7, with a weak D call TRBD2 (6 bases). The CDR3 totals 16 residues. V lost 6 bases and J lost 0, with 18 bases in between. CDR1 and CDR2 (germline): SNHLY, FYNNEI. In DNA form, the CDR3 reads TGTGCCAGCAGCCCGAGCCCCGGCGGGACCTCCTACGAGCAGTACTTC. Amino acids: CASSPSPGGTSYEQYF.